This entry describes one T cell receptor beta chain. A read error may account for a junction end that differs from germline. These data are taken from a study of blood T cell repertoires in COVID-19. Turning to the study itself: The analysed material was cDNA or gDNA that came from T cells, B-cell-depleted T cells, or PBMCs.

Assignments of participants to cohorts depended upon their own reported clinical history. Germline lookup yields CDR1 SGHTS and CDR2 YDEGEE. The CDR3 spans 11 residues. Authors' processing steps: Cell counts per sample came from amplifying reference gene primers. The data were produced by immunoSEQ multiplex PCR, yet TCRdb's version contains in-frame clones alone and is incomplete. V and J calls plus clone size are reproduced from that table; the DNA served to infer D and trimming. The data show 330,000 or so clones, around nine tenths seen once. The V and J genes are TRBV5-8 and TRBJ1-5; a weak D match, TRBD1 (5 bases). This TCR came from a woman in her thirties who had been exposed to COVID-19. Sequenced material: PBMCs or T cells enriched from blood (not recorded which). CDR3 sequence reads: CASSNTGVRDF. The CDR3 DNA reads TGTGCCAGCAGCAACACGGGGGTCAGGGATTTT.